What follows are 17 T cell receptor beta chains derived from one specimen sequenced in a study of Graves' ophthalmopathy and Graves' hyperthyroidism. CDR3 regions of TCR beta were amplified from RNA transcripts. Second-round multiplex PCR came after first-round RT-PCR with HTBI primers. Via MiXCR, TCRdb re-called the multiplex PCR reads, giving one row per CDR3 protein. The sample has 300,000 to 400,000 distinct CDR3 sequences, approximately 17% seen once; the top ten hold 2.4%. Sequenced sample: peripheral blood. The receptor source for this set is an adult woman with stable Graves' hyperthyroidism.

In this sample, this clonotype turned up many times. The rearrangement joins TRBV5-1 to TRBJ1-2; 7 bases agree with TRBD1. The germline V gene encodes CDR1 SGHRS and CDR2 YFSETQ. V gave up 0 bases and J gave up 6 bases; unmatched junction bases: 5. The CDR3 contains 14 residues. The CDR3: CASSLGPGTDGYTF. In DNA form, the CDR3 reads TGCGCCAGCAGCTTGGGGCCCGGGACAGATGGCTACACCTTC.

This clonotype was found a few times. The rearrangement uses TRBV13 and TRBJ1-6, with TRBD1 as a possible D gene (6 bases). The CDR3 is 12 amino acids. Trimming left V 3 bases short and J 13 bases short, with 10 bases between. The germline V gene encodes CDR1 PRHDT and CDR2 FYEKMQ (reference sequence). The CDR3 DNA is TGTGCCAGCAGCTTGTGGGGGCAGCCCCTCCACTTT. Amino acids: CASSLWGQPLHF.

Ten or more counts support this clonotype. This chain connects TRBV6-1 to TRBJ2-5; a possible D gene is TRBD1 (5 bases). Trimming took 4 bases from V and 7 from J, leaving 10 bases between them. This CDR3 region has 12 residues. Per germline, CDR1 MNHNS and CDR2 SASEGT. The CDR3 nucleotides are TGTGCCAGCAGTGGGACAATTGGGACCCAGTACTTC. Translation gives CASSGTIGTQYF.

There are many counts of this clonotype. The chain has TRBV7-2 and TRBJ1-3; D not certain. V was pared by 5 bases and J by 0 bases, with 14 bases between. Germline CDR1 reads SGHTA; CDR2 reads FQGNSA. CDR3 length: 16 amino acids. The CDR3 region is CASSQIMSSSGNTIYF. In DNA form, the CDR3 reads TGTGCCAGCAGCCAAATTATGTCAAGCTCTGGAAACACCATATATTTT.

This clonotype was seen many times. This chain links TRBV24-1 with TRBJ2-5, with D perhaps TRBD1 or TRBD2 (5 bases each). V was clipped by 0 bases and J by 2 bases, with 12 bases between them. Germline CDR1 reads KGHDR; CDR2 reads SFDVKD. The CDR3 runs to 16 residues. In DNA form, the CDR3 reads TGTGCCACCAGTGATTTGAAGGGGCTAGCTCAAGAGACCCAGTACTTC. Protein product: CATSDLKGLAQETQYF.

The table lists this clonotype with a count of one. The CDR3 end shows no conserved phenylalanine or tryptophan, and so a read error is likely. This chain links TRBV12-3 or TRBV12-4 with TRBJ1-2, with D possibly being TRBD1 (5 bases). The CDR3 extends over 12 amino acids. The germline V and J ends were trimmed by 5 bases and 8 bases, with 12 bases remaining between them. The CDR3 loop reads CASSGRGGGYTY. CDR3 nucleotides: TGTGCCAGCAGTGGCCGGGGCGGGGGCTACACCTAC.

V is TRBV6-1 and J is TRBJ1-1; TRBD1 aligns across 7 bases. CDR3 length equals 13 residues. V lost 6 bases to trimming and J lost 4 bases; unmatched junction nucleotides: 5. The germline gives CDR1 MNHNS, CDR2 SASEGT. The CDR3 region is CASRGQLVTEAFF. As DNA, the CDR3 is TGTGCCAGCAGGGGACAGTTAGTCACTGAAGCTTTCTTT.

This clonotype was picked up a small number of times. A much larger clone lies a single base off, so this may be a read error. The CDR3 loop reads CAGSISPNTEAFF. The DNA of the CDR3 is TGTGCCGGTAGTATATCCCCGAACACTGAAGCTTTCTTT. The chain couples TRBV19 to TRBJ1-1, with D unresolved. This CDR3 is 13 amino acids long. The germline gives CDR1 LNHDA, CDR2 SQIVND (reference sequence).

This clonotype was seen at least ten times. V gene TRBV7-2 combines with J gene TRBJ2-5, with 8 bases that match TRBD1. The CDR3 loop spans 12 amino acids. Germline values: CDR1 SGHTA, CDR2 FQGNSA. V shed 7 bases, J shed 5 bases, and the junction held 3 bases outside the gene matches. CDR3 loop: CASNTGGETQYF. The CDR3, as DNA: TGTGCCAGCAATACAGGGGGGGAGACCCAGTACTTC.

J is TRBJ1-5 and V is TRBV19; D uncertain. V lost 0 bases, J lost 4 bases, and 4 bases lay in between. The CDR3 runs to 13 residues. CDR1 is LNHDA, CDR2 SQIVND, per germline (reference sequence). CDR3 nucleotides: TGTGCCAGTAGTATAGAGGTAAATCAGCCCCAGCATTTT. It yields the protein CASSIEVNQPQHF.

This clonotype has a count of ten or more. This chain connects TRBV7-3 to TRBJ2-7; TRBD2 might be the D (6 bases). This CDR3 region has 15 residues. CDR1 is SGHTA, CDR2 FQGTGA, per germline. Trimming removed 0 bases at V and 5 bases at J, with 14 bases between. CDR3 residues: CASSLTGGLQDEQYF. The CDR3 DNA is TGTGCCAGCAGCTTAACAGGCGGACTACAGGACGAGCAGTACTTC.

In its sample, this clonotype was seen many times. The chain employs TRBV6-2 or TRBV6-3 and TRBJ1-2; a possible D gene is TRBD1 (5 bases). Germline CDR1 MNHEY, CDR2 SVGEGT. Trimming shortened V by 5 bases and J by 4 bases, and 11 bases separated the two germline ends. CDR3 length: 13 amino acids. CDR3 loop: CASSPRDGYGYTF. The CDR3 bases are TGTGCCAGCAGTCCCCGGGACGGCTATGGCTACACCTTC.

The chain joins TRBV6-5 to TRBJ1-2; tentatively, D is TRBD1 (6 bases). The CDR3 sequence is 14 residues long. The germline CDR1 and CDR2 sequences are MNHEY and SVGAGI. V was pared by 4 bases and J by 6 bases, with 15 bases between. The CDR3 DNA follows: TGTGCCAGCAGTTTAACAGGGTATTCGCATGGCTACACCTTC. Encoded protein: CASSLTGYSHGYTF.

The rearrangement links TRBV20-1 to TRBJ2-7; D uncertain. CDR3 length: 13 residues. In germline, CDR1 is DFQATT, CDR2 SNEGSKA (reference sequence). Trimming cost V 1 base and J 6 bases, with 13 bases left between them. The CDR3 sequence: CSARGPLHVEQYF. The DNA for the CDR3 is TGCAGTGCTAGAGGGCCCTTGCACGTCGAGCAGTACTTC.

In its sample, this clonotype was seen many times. V usage is TRBV18 and J usage is TRBJ2-7; D is perhaps TRBD1 (6 bases). Trimming stripped 1 base from V and 0 bases from J, with 10 bases between. Germline V CDR1 and CDR2: KGHSH, LQKENI. The CDR3 is 15 amino acids. This chain's CDR3 is CASSPRTASSYEQYF. The CDR3 DNA follows: TGTGCCAGCTCACCACGGACAGCGAGCTCCTACGAGCAGTACTTC.

This clonotype occurred many times. The CDR3 protein is CSASVTSYEQYF. CDR3 sequence (DNA): TGCAGTGCTAGCGTGACTAGCTACGAGCAGTACTTC. J is TRBJ2-7 and V is TRBV20-1; a weak D match, TRBD2 (6 bases). The germline CDR1 and CDR2 sequences are DFQATT and SNEGSKA (reference sequence). The CDR3 length is 12 residues. Trimming stripped 3 bases from V and 3 bases from J, with 9 bases between.

This clonotype came up many times. The gene calls are TRBV20-1 and TRBJ1-2, with D perhaps TRBD1 (5 bases). Trimming removed 0 bases from V and 2 bases from J, with 25 bases in between. Per germline, CDR1 DFQATT and CDR2 SNEGSKA (reference sequence). This CDR3 is built from 19 residues. The DNA for the CDR3 is TGCAGTGCTAGAGAAGGTGGGGGGGGTTTGGCCAGGGTCAACTATGGCTACACCTTC. Protein sequence: CSAREGGGGLARVNYGYTF.